This T cell receptor beta chain originates from a study of T cell responses to AZD1222 COVID-19 vaccine. General study points: White British donors predominated, females outnumbered males, and clonal diversity was possibly underestimated. Dominant at 160-218 and 743-854, vaccine-associated CD4 TCRs also spanned spike.

Generated by immunoSEQ multiplex PCR, the TCRdb table keeps only in-frame clones and is missing some. The repertoire holds 130,000 to 150,000 clones, with under 95% as singletons. Per the germline V gene, CDR1 is MGHRA and CDR2 is YSYEKL. CDR3 length equals 16 residues. Trimming removed 0 bases from V and 7 bases from J; junction bases left unmatched: 7. Comments on this clone: Its antigen is unidentified.

The chain has TRBV4-1 and TRBJ2-1, with 9 bases fitting TRBD2. The sequencing here drew on peripheral blood, taken on day 0 of MenACWY control vaccination. This sequence originates from an adult in good health. The CDR3 DNA sequence: TGCGCCAGCAGCCAAGAAATAGCGGGAGACAGGAATGAGCAGTTCTTC. Translated, it gives CASSQEIAGDRNEQFF.